The 22 T cell receptor beta chains reported below all come from one sample, sequenced in a study of blood T cell repertoires in COVID-19. The method was immunoSEQ multiplex PCR; TCRdb's version includes in-frame clones alone and lacks a portion of them. Of under 200,000 clones in the sample, approximately 80% are singletons; the top ten hold more than 1.5%. Sequenced material: peripheral blood. The receptors come from a human donor in a cohort sampled during active COVID-19.

This chain connects TRBV5-3 to TRBJ2-7; 7 bases match TRBD1. TRBV5-3 is known as an ORF, though its function is uncertain. The CDR3 contains 14 residues. V shed 0 bases, J shed 2 bases, and the junction held 2 bases outside the gene matches. Here the CDR3 DNA reads TGTGCCAGAAGCTTGGTACAGGGGACCTACGAGCAGTACTTC. This codes for CARSLVQGTYEQYF.

This chain joins TRBV7-9 and TRBJ1-6, with TRBD1 as a possible D gene (5 bases). The germline V and J ends were trimmed by 5 bases and 10 bases, with 15 bases remaining between them. The CDR3 extends over 14 amino acids. CDR1 and CDR2 (germline): SEHNR, FQNEAQ (reference sequence). The CDR3 here is CASSTSGERSPLHF. CDR3 nucleotides: TGTGCCAGCAGCACATCGGGGGAGCGGTCACCCCTCCACTTT.

The chain recombines TRBV9 with TRBJ2-7, with D possibly matching TRBD1 (6 bases). The CDR3 totals 15 residues. Germline CDR1 reads SGDLS; CDR2 reads YYNGEE. Trimming left V 1 base short and J 2 bases short, with 13 bases between. Written as DNA, the CDR3 is TGTGCCAGCAGCGTAACAGGGTCCCCCACCTACGAGCAGTACTTC. It encodes CASSVTGSPTYEQYF.

The chain employs TRBV6-5 and TRBJ1-1; 10 bases map to TRBD1. V shed 6 bases and J 2 bases; nucleotides not matched to a gene: 3. Germline V CDR1 and CDR2: MNHEY, SVGAGI. The CDR3 contains 14 residues. CDR3 nucleotide sequence: TGTGCCAGCAGGGAGACAGGGGGCAACACTGAAGCTTTCTTT. Translating it yields CASRETGGNTEAFF.

The genes are TRBV2 and TRBJ1-5; possible D gene TRBD1, 6 bases. Trimming shortened V by 6 bases and J by 7 bases, and 22 bases separated the two germline ends. Germline V gene lookup returns CDR1 SNHLY and CDR2 FYNNEI. The CDR3 contains 16 residues. The DNA for the CDR3 is TGTGCCAGCAGGGAGGGGGGGACCTTAATTCCACAGCCCCAGCATTTT. It translates to CASREGGTLIPQPQHF. Complete variable domain (other parts from reference TRBV2 and TRBJ1-5): EPEVTQTPSHQVTQMGQEVILRCVPISNHLYFYWYRQILGQKVEFLVSFYNNEISEKSEIFDDQFSVERPDGSNFTLKIRSTKLEDSAMYFCASREGGTLIPQPQHFGDGTRLSIL.

V is TRBV18 and J is TRBJ2-7; D call uncertain. The germline V and J ends were trimmed by 2 bases and 2 bases, with 10 bases remaining between them. Germline lookup yields CDR1 KGHSH and CDR2 LQKENI. The CDR3 spans 14 residues. In DNA, the CDR3 is TGTGCCAGCTCACCAAATCGGGTAACCTACGAGCAGTACTTC. The encoded protein is CASSPNRVTYEQYF.

The rearrangement links TRBV11-2 to TRBJ2-7; a weak D match, TRBD1 (6 bases). Between the trimmed V and J ends, which lost 1 base and 5 bases, there was a span of 12 bases. Germline V gene lookup returns CDR1 SGHAT and CDR2 FQNNGV. This CDR3 is built from 14 residues. The CDR3 bases are TGTGCCAGCAGCTTAGGAGCAGGGGATAACGAGCAGTACTTC. Protein product: CASSLGAGDNEQYF.

This clone occurred once. The rearrangement joins TRBV3-1 (or the pseudogene TRBV3-2) to TRBJ2-6; 9 nucleotides align to TRBD2. The V and J ends lost 2 bases and 0 bases, in that order; junction bases with no gene match: 5. In germline, CDR1 is LGHDT, CDR2 YNNKEL (reference sequence). The CDR3 consists of 18 residues. CDR3 coding DNA: TGTGCCAGCAGCCAAATAGCGGGGGTTTCCTCTGGGGCCAACGTCCTGACTTTC. Translated, it gives CASSQIAGVSSGANVLTF.

The chain uses TRBV18 and TRBJ2-7; D might be TRBD1 (5 bases). The CDR3 totals 14 residues. V lost 3 bases, J lost 2 bases, and 11 bases lay in between. CDR1 is KGHSH, CDR2 LQKENI, per germline. CDR3 protein: CASSPTQTAYEQYF. The CDR3 DNA is TGTGCCAGCTCACCCACCCAGACAGCCTACGAGCAGTACTTC.

This chain joins TRBV5-1 and TRBJ2-7; 12 bases align to TRBD2. J gave up 4 bases and V 1 base, and 6 bases lay outside the gene matches. This CDR3 spans 16 amino acids. Germline loops: CDR1 SGHRS, CDR2 YFSETQ. The CDR3 spells CASSLSTSGGSYEQYF. Written as DNA, the CDR3 is TGCGCCAGCAGCTTGAGTACTAGCGGGGGGTCGTACGAGCAGTACTTC.

The chain has TRBV7-6 and TRBJ2-6; 8 nucleotides line up with TRBD1. V gave up 1 base and J gave up 3 bases; unmatched junction bases: 5. This CDR3 is 17 amino acids long. Germline V lookup: CDR1 SGHVS, CDR2 FNYEAQ. The CDR3 here is CASSLEGQVIGANVLTF. Written as DNA, the CDR3 is TGTGCCAGCAGCTTAGAGGGACAGGTGATTGGGGCCAACGTCCTGACTTTC. Together with reference TRBV7-6 and TRBJ2-6, the CDR3 gives the full variable domain: GAGVSQSPRYKVTKRGQDVALRCDPISGHVSLYWYRQALGQGPEFLTYFNYEAQQDKSGLPNDRFSAERPEGSISTLTIQRTEQRDSAMYRCASSLEGQVIGANVLTFGAGSRLTVL.

This clone was detected only a few times. This chain joins TRBV28 and TRBJ2-7; D is possibly TRBD2 (6 bases). V was shortened by 4 bases and J by 0 bases, with 13 bases between the two germline ends. Germline CDR1 and CDR2: MDHEN and SYDVKM. The CDR3 runs 15 residues. CDR3 DNA sequence: TGTGCCAGCAGTTGGGGGGAGTCGACCTCCTACGAGCAGTACTTC. This gives the protein CASSWGESTSYEQYF.

The chain joins TRBV5-1 to TRBJ2-2, with 8 bases fitting TRBD2. The germline CDR1 and CDR2 sequences are SGHRS and YFSETQ. V lost 3 bases and J lost 2; bases outside the gene matches: 3. The CDR3 consists of 15 residues. The chain's CDR3 is CASSWIAGNTGELFF. DNA for the CDR3: TGCGCCAGCAGCTGGATAGCGGGAAACACCGGGGAGCTGTTTTTT.

This chain uses TRBV12-3 or TRBV12-4 with TRBJ1-1, with D possibly matching TRBD1 (5 bases). This CDR3 contains 13 residues. Trimming pared 1 base from V and 5 bases from J, leaving 8 bases between. The CDR3 here is CASSLDRFTEAFF. The CDR3 DNA reads as TGTGCCAGCAGTTTAGACAGGTTTACTGAAGCTTTCTTT.

The sample holds a few counts of this clone. This chain connects TRBV10-3 to TRBJ1-5, with 7 positions matching TRBD1. Germline CDR1 ENHRY, CDR2 SYGVKD. The ends lost 6 bases at V and 2 bases at J; junction bases unmatched: 7. CDR3 length equals 15 residues. CDR3 loop: CAIRGTGEGNQPQHF. The CDR3 DNA sequence: TGTGCCATCAGAGGAACAGGGGAGGGCAATCAGCCCCAGCATTTT.

A single count supports this clone. This rearrangement joins TRBV19 to TRBJ2-1, with 7 nucleotides matching TRBD1. In germline, CDR1 is LNHDA, CDR2 SQIVND (reference sequence). The trim removed 0 bases at V and 0 bases at J, leaving 2 bases unmatched. The CDR3 consists of 16 residues. The CDR3 reads CASSIDRGSSYNEQFF. The CDR3 DNA sequence: TGTGCCAGTAGTATAGACAGGGGGAGCTCCTACAATGAGCAGTTCTTC.

V and J are TRBV5-5 and TRBJ2-7; 7 bases map to TRBD1. Germline CDR1 reads SGHKS; CDR2 reads YYEKEE (reference sequence). The trim removed 4 bases at V and 0 bases at J, leaving 7 bases unmatched. The CDR3 length is 15 residues. Here the CDR3 reads CASSPDRSRSYEQYF. CDR3 DNA: TGTGCCAGCAGCCCGGACAGGAGCCGCTCCTACGAGCAGTACTTC.

The V gene is TRBV15, the J gene TRBJ2-3; 13 bases are shared with TRBD2. The CDR3 contains 16 residues. CDR1 and CDR2 (germline): LNHNV, YYDKDF (reference sequence). The V and J ends lost 4 bases and 2 bases, in that order; junction bases with no gene match: 3. CDR3 DNA sequence: TGTGCCACCAGCACAGGGACTAGCGGGGACACAGATACGCAGTATTTT. Translated, it gives CATSTGTSGDTDTQYF.

CDR3 in amino acids: CASTGTVLDTDTQYF. The CDR3 bases are TGTGCCAGCACCGGGACAGTTCTTGATACAGATACGCAGTATTTT. J is TRBJ2-3 and V is TRBV5-6; 7 bases line up with TRBD1. The CDR3 runs to 15 residues. The germline CDR1 and CDR2 sequences are SGHDT and YYEEEE. J lost 3 bases, V lost 6 bases, and 10 bases had no gene match.

J is TRBJ2-2 and V is TRBV6-4; 13 bases fit TRBD2. V dropped 4 bases and J dropped 1; count of bases not matched to a gene: 12. The CDR3 consists of 20 residues. Germline V gives CDR1 MRHNA, CDR2 SNTAGT. CDR3 sequence: CASSVKRRTSGGRNTGELFF. CDR3 DNA: TGTGCCAGCAGTGTTAAGAGGAGGACTAGCGGGGGCCGGAACACCGGGGAGCTGTTTTTT.

V and J are TRBV4-2 and TRBJ2-7; the match to TRBD1 covers 9 bases. Looked up from germline, CDR1 is LGHNA and CDR2 is YNFKEQ. This CDR3 region has 15 residues. V gave up 0 bases and J gave up 4 bases; unmatched junction bases: 4. The CDR3 nucleotides read TGTGCCAGCAGCCAAGAGGTACAGGGGGCATACGAGCAGTACTTC. Its protein is CASSQEVQGAYEQYF.

This chain links TRBV6-5 with TRBJ2-7; 7 bases align to TRBD2. There are 12 residues in the CDR3. Germline lookup yields CDR1 MNHEY and CDR2 SVGAGI. V gave up 4 bases and J gave up 6 bases; unmatched junction bases: 3. In DNA, the CDR3 is TGTGCCAGCAGTTCACCGGGGGGCGAGCAGTACTTC. It translates to CASSSPGGEQYF.